This TCR beta chain was sequenced during a study of CD8 T cells in ankylosing spondylitis. Scientists made TCR beta libraries using quantitative 5'-RACE with molecular barcodes. TCRdb ran MiXCR on the 5' RACE reads and lists one entry per CDR3 protein. The profile shows more than 300,000 distinct CDR3 sequences, 11% of them singletons. Findings and limits, study-wide: It was reported that disease-linked clones were significantly enriched in matched ankylosing spondylitis synovial fluid.

The sample holds many counts of this clonotype. Antigen specificity is unknown. The CDR3 length is 17 residues. Germline loops: CDR1 SGHRS, CDR2 YFSETQ. V was clipped by 3 bases and J by 3 bases; unmatched bases: 12. The clonotype originates from a female donor with ankylosing spondylitis or in good health (not recorded which). Sequenced input: blood, either unsorted or a sorted T cell fraction (not recorded which). The chain has TRBV5-1 and TRBJ2-1; 7 nucleotides line up with TRBD1. The chain's CDR3 is CASSWDSPRGIYNEQFF. The CDR3 DNA is TGCGCCAGCAGCTGGGACAGCCCCAGGGGGATCTACAATGAGCAGTTCTTC.